The next 23 T cell receptor beta chains were all read from a single sample in a study of CD4+ T cells in melanoma. Produced via immunoSEQ multiplex PCR; TCRdb's table is partial and in-frame only. The sample has about 110,000 clones; roughly 90% are singletons. What was sequenced was peripheral blood. These receptors all stem from a human donor with melanoma.

The chain joins TRBV29-1 to TRBJ2-1; 16 bases agree with TRBD2. Germline lookup yields CDR1 SQVTM and CDR2 ANQGSEA. After removal of 8 bases from V and 6 bases from J, the junction contained 16 bases not matched to a gene. The length of the CDR3 is 18 residues. CDR3 amino acids: CSPCPGTSGRASSNEQFF. The CDR3 nucleotides read TGCAGCCCCTGCCCGGGGACTAGCGGGAGGGCCTCTAGCAATGAGCAGTTCTTC.

The chain recombines TRBV6-6 with TRBJ1-5; TRBD1 matches 9 bases. Trimming took 2 bases from V and 12 from J; bases not matched to a gene: 8. Germline loops: CDR1 MNHNY, CDR2 SVGAGI (reference sequence). CDR3 size: 14 residues. This chain's CDR3 is CASSYRGQGKLQHF. In DNA, the CDR3 is TGTGCCAGCAGTTACAGAGGACAGGGGAAACTCCAGCATTTT.

This clone showed up just once. This sequence joins TRBV19 and TRBJ2-5, with D perhaps TRBD1 or TRBD2 (5 bases each). The CDR3 consists of 14 residues. V shed 9 bases and J shed 3 bases, with 17 bases lying between them. Germline lookup yields CDR1 LNHDA and CDR2 SQIVND (reference sequence). The CDR3 spells CARSLGTRKETQYF. The CDR3, as DNA: TGTGCCAGAAGTCTGGGGACCAGAAAAGAGACCCAGTACTTC.

V usage is TRBV5-1 and J usage is TRBJ2-3, with 9 nucleotides matching TRBD1. The CDR3 consists of 16 residues. J was trimmed by 6 bases and V by 4 bases; bases with no gene match: 12. CDR1 and CDR2 from the germline V gene are SGHRS and YFSETQ. CDR3 nucleotides: TGCGCCAGCAGCCACTACCGGGACAGGGTATCCGATACGCAGTATTTT. Protein sequence: CASSHYRDRVSDTQYF.

This chain uses TRBV28 with TRBJ1-2; D perhaps matches TRBD1 (6 bases). Germline lookup yields CDR1 MDHEN and CDR2 SYDVKM. The V and J ends lost 1 base and 3 bases respectively, with 21 bases between them. This CDR3 is built from 18 residues. CDR3 sequence reads: CASSLLGGGGARDYGYTF. The DNA of the CDR3 is TGTGCCAGCAGTTTATTAGGGGGAGGGGGGGCCAGGGACTATGGCTACACCTTC.

The V call is TRBV5-1, the J call TRBJ2-7; 8 bases fit TRBD1. Germline loops: CDR1 SGHRS, CDR2 YFSETQ. The CDR3 has 15 residues. V shed 0 bases and J 4 bases; nucleotides not matched to a gene: 6. CDR3 nucleotides: TGCGCCAGCAGCTTGGTTTTCAGGGGGCAATACGAGCAGTACTTC. Translating it yields CASSLVFRGQYEQYF.

The V and J genes are TRBV7-7 and TRBJ2-1; D is unresolved. CDR3 length: 13 amino acids. The V and J ends lost 1 base and 6 bases respectively, with 7 bases between them. Germline V gene lookup returns CDR1 SSHAT and CDR2 FNYEAQ (reference sequence). The CDR3: CASSLDTTNEQFF. In DNA form, the CDR3 reads TGTGCCAGCAGCTTAGACACGACCAATGAGCAGTTCTTC.

The chain has TRBV4-1 and TRBJ2-5, with D perhaps TRBD2 (5 bases). Trimming shortened V by 1 base and J by 2 bases, and 14 bases separated the two germline ends. The CDR3 contains 16 residues. CDR1 MGHRA and CDR2 YSYEKL come from the germline V gene. The DNA for the CDR3 is TGCGCCAGCAGCCAAGGAGGCCTCGGGATACAAGAGACCCAGTACTTC. Its translation: CASSQGGLGIQETQYF.

The chain carries TRBV28 and TRBJ1-2, with D hard to call. Germline V gene sequence: CDR1 MDHEN, CDR2 SYDVKM. The V and J ends lost 5 bases and 8 bases respectively, with 18 bases between them. This CDR3 region has 14 residues. In DNA, the CDR3 is TGTGCCAGCAGTCGGGTAGAGCTACTATGGGGCTACACCTTC. It codes for CASSRVELLWGYTF.

V is TRBV7-8 and J is TRBJ2-1, with 8 bases that match TRBD2. Germline CDR1 is SGHVS and CDR2 is FQNEAQ. This CDR3 contains 15 residues. V was pared by 5 bases and J by 3 bases, with 6 bases of the junction left unmatched. The CDR3 here is CASSPGTSFYNEQFF. The CDR3, as DNA: TGTGCCAGCAGCCCCGGGACTAGTTTCTACAATGAGCAGTTCTTC.

The CDR3, as DNA: TGTGCCAGTAGTATAGGGATTAGCGGGGGCCATAACACCGGGGAGCTGTTTTTT. This gives the protein CASSIGISGGHNTGELFF. The gene calls are TRBV19 and TRBJ2-2; 9 bases align to TRBD2. Trimming took 1 base from V and 2 from J; bases not matched to a gene: 8. The length of the CDR3 is 18 residues. Germline CDR1 reads LNHDA; CDR2 reads SQIVND (reference sequence).

This clone turned up a few times. J is TRBJ1-1 and V is TRBV5-1, with 8 bases aligning to TRBD1. V shed 0 bases, J shed 1 base, and the junction held 2 bases outside the gene matches. This CDR3 has 15 residues. CDR1 SGHRS and CDR2 YFSETQ come from the germline V gene. CDR3 protein: CASSLGTGTNTEAFF. The CDR3 coding sequence is TGCGCCAGCAGCTTGGGGACAGGGACGAACACTGAAGCTTTCTTT.

Regarding this clone: Other DNA sequences from this sample encode an identical CDR3 as well. V is TRBV7-3 and J is TRBJ2-2; D might be TRBD1 (6 bases). Germline assignment: CDR1 SGHTA and CDR2 FQGTGA. This CDR3 comprises 15 residues. V was pared by 4 bases and J by 1 base, with 10 bases between. As DNA, the CDR3 is TGTGCCAGCAGCTCTCAGGGGTGGAACACCGGGGAGCTGTTTTTT. Protein sequence: CASSSQGWNTGELFF.

The gene calls are TRBV5-5 and TRBJ2-1; D is possibly TRBD1 (6 bases). Germline CDR1 SGHKS, CDR2 YYEKEE (reference sequence). This CDR3 has 15 residues. The V end was cut by 0 bases, the J end by 8 bases, with 15 bases between. The CDR3 loop is CASSLDREFIDEQFF. The DNA of the CDR3 is TGTGCCAGCAGCTTGGACAGGGAATTTATCGATGAGCAGTTCTTC.

This chain uses TRBV11-2 with TRBJ2-7, with D perhaps TRBD1 or TRBD2 (5 bases each). Trimming stripped 7 bases from V and 7 bases from J, with 20 bases between. CDR1 is SGHAT and CDR2 is FQNNGV in the germline V gene. This CDR3 region has 14 residues. The DNA for the CDR3 is TGTGCCAGCACTCCCGGACTCAGGGCGGAGGAGCAGTACTTC. Amino acids: CASTPGLRAEEQYF.

V and J are TRBV4-2 and TRBJ2-5, with 7 bases that match TRBD2. This CDR3 contains 16 residues. CDR1 LGHNA and CDR2 YNFKEQ come from the germline V gene. The J segment lost 3 bases and the V segment lost 1 base, leaving 8 bases of the junction unmatched. CDR3 region: CASSQGASGVEETQYF. The CDR3 DNA is TGTGCCAGCAGCCAAGGGGCCAGCGGGGTAGAAGAGACCCAGTACTTC.

This clone was seen a handful of times. The genes are TRBV28 and TRBJ1-5; D is ambiguous. Per the germline V gene, CDR1 is MDHEN and CDR2 is SYDVKM. This CDR3 is 14 amino acids long. V lost 4 bases to trimming and J lost 3 bases, with 10 bases between them. This CDR3 reads CASSSYWNNQPQHF. CDR3 DNA sequence: TGTGCCAGCAGTTCGTATTGGAACAATCAGCCCCAGCATTTT.

In its sample, this clone was seen once. The rearrangement links TRBV4-2 to TRBJ1-5; 9 bases are shared with TRBD1. The CDR3 totals 19 residues. CDR1 is LGHNA, CDR2 YNFKEQ, per germline. With 0 bases clipped from V and 4 bases from J, the junction kept 13 bases outside the gene matches. CDR3 sequence (DNA): TGTGCCAGCAGCCAAGAGAGGATTACGGGACAGGGCGGGAATCAGCCCCAGCATTTT. Translated: CASSQERITGQGGNQPQHF.

The CDR3 nucleotides read TGTGCCAGCAGCCCTATTGGTAGCGATGAGCAGTTCTTC. Amino acid sequence: CASSPIGSDEQFF. The chain carries TRBV13 and TRBJ2-1, with D possibly TRBD2 on 5 matching bases. Germline V lookup: CDR1 PRHDT, CDR2 FYEKMQ (reference sequence). V dropped 5 bases and J dropped 8 bases, with 13 bases sitting between them. This CDR3 has 13 amino acids. The complete variable domain, with remaining parts taken from reference TRBV13 and TRBJ2-1, reads AAGVIQSPRHLIKEKRETATLKCYPIPRHDTVYWYQQGPGQDPQFLISFYEKMQSDKGSIPDRFSAQQFSDYHSELNMSSLELGDSALYFCASSPIGSDEQFFGPGTRLTVL.

J is TRBJ2-7 and V is TRBV11-2; 7 positions agree with TRBD2. This CDR3 region has 17 residues. Trimming cost V 0 bases and J 0 bases; bases outside gene matches: 8. Germline values: CDR1 SGHAT, CDR2 FQNNGV. In nucleotides, the CDR3 is TGTGCCAGCAGCTTAGATAGCGGGTTAACCATCTCCTACGAGCAGTACTTC. It is translated as CASSLDSGLTISYEQYF.

The chain combines TRBV10-3 with TRBJ2-2; a possible D gene is TRBD1 (6 bases). Looked up from germline, CDR1 is ENHRY and CDR2 is SYGVKD. V lost 0 bases and J lost 1, with 6 bases in between. This CDR3 has 15 amino acids. CDR3 nucleotides: TGTGCCATCAGTGAGTCGACAGGGAACACCGGGGAGCTGTTTTTT. Encoded protein: CAISESTGNTGELFF.

The chain combines TRBV15 with TRBJ2-1; D remains unclear. The germline V and J ends were trimmed by 0 bases and 4 bases, with 13 bases remaining between them. This CDR3 contains 16 residues. Germline CDR1 LNHNV, CDR2 YYDKDF (reference sequence). In nucleotides, the CDR3 is TGTGCCACCAGCAGAGAAGGAGTGAGTGCTTACAATGAGCAGTTCTTC. This gives the protein CATSREGVSAYNEQFF.

The chain has TRBV7-9 and TRBJ2-3, with D possibly being TRBD1 or TRBD2 (5 bases each). The V gene's germline CDR1 is SEHNR and CDR2 FQNEAQ (reference sequence). Trimming left V 2 bases short and J 4 bases short, with 7 bases between. The CDR3 totals 13 residues. CDR3 residues: CASSLMGADTQYF. The CDR3 nucleotides are TGTGCCAGCAGCTTAATGGGGGCAGATACGCAGTATTTT.